The sequence of this T cell receptor beta chain was determined in a study of beta chain features in type 1 diabetes. Study background: No age, gender or cell yield differences were seen between patients and healthy donors. Findings of the study overall: A moderate, significant TCRB CDR3 shortening appeared in type 1 diabetes across four CD4+ subsets.

As every portion of the isolated RNA was reverse transcribed, the sequencing read expressed TCRB transcripts. Only in-frame clones appear in the TCRdb table, and some are missing; sequencing was by immunoSEQ multiplex PCR. The top ten clones hold 0.023% of a sample with fewer than 900,000 clones, roughly a sixth of them seen once. For this clone: Its specificity is not known.

Between the trimmed V and J ends, which lost 5 bases and 0 bases, there was a span of 12 bases. CDR3 size: 15 residues. Germline V lookup: CDR1 LGHNA, CDR2 YNFKEQ. The genes are TRBV4-2 and TRBJ2-3, with D maybe TRBD2 (5 bases). The source material was naive CD4+ T cells from blood. The source is a woman aged 18-29 years in good health. The CDR3 loop is CASSFGSPSTDTQYF. For the CDR3, the DNA is TGTGCCAGCAGCTTTGGGAGTCCTAGCACAGATACGCAGTATTTT.